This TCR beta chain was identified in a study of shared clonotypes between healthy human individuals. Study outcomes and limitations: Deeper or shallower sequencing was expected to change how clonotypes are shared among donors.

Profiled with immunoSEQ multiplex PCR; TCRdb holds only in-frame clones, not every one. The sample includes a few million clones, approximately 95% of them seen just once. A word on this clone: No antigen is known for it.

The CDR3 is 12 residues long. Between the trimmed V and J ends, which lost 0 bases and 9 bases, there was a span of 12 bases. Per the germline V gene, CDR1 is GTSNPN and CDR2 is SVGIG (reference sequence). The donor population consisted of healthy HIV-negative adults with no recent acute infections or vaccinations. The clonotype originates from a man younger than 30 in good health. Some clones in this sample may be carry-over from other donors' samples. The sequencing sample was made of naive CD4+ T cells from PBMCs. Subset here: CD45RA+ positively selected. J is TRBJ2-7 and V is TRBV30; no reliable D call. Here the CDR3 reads CAWSVGRLVQYF. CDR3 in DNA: TGTGCCTGGAGTGTCGGACGGCTGGTGCAGTACTTC.